The sequence of this T cell receptor beta chain was determined in a study of post-analysis software for immune sequencing data. Study-level findings and limits: Patients used about five TRBV segments, including TRBV5-6, TRBV5-1 and TRBV20-1, more often than controls.

Incorporated into the TCR beta cDNA libraries were unique molecular identifiers, which served to reduce PCR and sequencing biases. Input amounts of about 0.95 to 11 million T cells were used. These gave around 500,000 cDNA molecules, so each molecule approximated one T cell. TCRdb reprocessed the PCR reads via MiXCR and lists one record per CDR3 protein. The sample yields some 260,000 distinct CDR3 sequences, less than 40% seen once. Per the germline V gene, CDR1 is DFQATT and CDR2 is SNEGSKA (reference sequence). The CDR3 consists of 23 residues. Trimming removed 1 base from V and 1 base from J; junction bases left unmatched: 21. A remark on this clonotype: Antigen specificity is unknown.

The sequencing sample was made of blood. The sequence came from a girl under 18 with multiple sclerosis. The chain uses TRBV20-1 and TRBJ2-3; 15 bases agree with TRBD2. CDR3 region: CSARASGGIGGLAGGPRTDTQYF. The CDR3 bases are TGCAGTGCTAGAGCCTCGGGCGGTATCGGGGGACTAGCGGGGGGTCCCCGCACAGATACGCAGTATTTT.